This paragraph covers one TCR beta chain sequence. This clone was counted a few times. It has no known antigen specificity. No much larger clonotype is one base removed from it; base qualities were not supplied. To estimate absolute template abundance from read counts, synthetic TCR analog templates were spiked into each PCR. Using the immunoSEQ assay, TCRbeta CDR3 regions were amplified from genomic DNA with bias-controlled V and J gene primers. Sequencing of rearranged TCRbeta segments was done at approximately 20X coverage. From the authors' description of their analysis: Clustering was used to correct sequencing errors, and CDR3s were annotated against IMGT to assign V, D and J genes. Only productive TCRbeta rearrangements were used in downstream analyses, excluding out-of-frame or stop-codon sequences. Clonality was computed as one minus Shannon entropy normalized by the log of the number of unique productive sequences. Clones differing between time points or between blood and tumor were identified using Fisher's exact test with Benjamini-Hochberg correction, with an adjusted p below 0.01 applied as the threshold. Sourced from immuneACCESS, this table was stored by TCRdb with only in-frame sequences that have V and J called. A share of the clones is absent; for the studies checked, an unresolved V gene accounts for under half, and the remainder has no known explanation. That table supplies the V and J calls and clone size; D and trimming were determined from the DNA. Here the sample has approximately 37,000 clones; over 70% occur a single time. Of the sample, roughly a sixth falls within the top ten clones.

These data originate in a study of PD-L1 blockade in urothelial cancer (dated by TCRdb to the late 2010s). General notes on the study: Every patient began therapy in the mid-2010s and was given atezolizumab 1,200 mg intravenously every 3 weeks. Some 29 patients had pretreatment blood TCR-seq, some 24 had at least one posttreatment blood collection, and some 24 had tumor TCR-seq. Blood samples gave median yields of 141,255 T cells and 65,000 to 85,000 unique TCRs, along with a median clonality of around 0.08. In the same patients, pretreatment tumors underwent whole exome sequencing and RNA sequencing in addition to TCR sequencing. About nine tenths of the roughly 29 patients were males with bladder-origin urothelial cancer, and about 60% of the roughly 30 reported a prior smoking history. Blood samples were analyzed at two time points: 3 weeks after treatment start (second dose) and 6 weeks after treatment start. Progression-free survival longer than 6 months counted as durable clinical benefit, and TCR features were additionally tested against both progression-free and overall survival. Durable clinical benefit was achieved by nine patients but not by the remaining 20. Pretreatment tumor samples and matched peripheral blood, collected serially before and after atezolizumab treatment, underwent TCR sequencing. Patients had an ECOG performance status of 0 or 1 and had received between 0 and 3 prior chemotherapy regimens. The study was an exploratory multi-omic analysis of somatic, immune and clinical correlates of response to PD-L1 blockade with atezolizumab in urothelial cancer.

What the work shows at the level of the full study, not this receptor alone: Greater expansion of tumor-associated TCR clones in peripheral blood 3 weeks after the start of treatment was observed in patients with durable benefit (n of about 20, p = 0.022). Because the sample size was small (n of about 27) and many exploratory analyses were performed, the results are intended to be hypothesis-generating. A pretreatment peripheral blood TCR clonality below the median was linked to improved progression-free and overall survival.

The cohort comprised fewer than 35 patients with locally advanced or metastatic urothelial carcinoma treated at Memorial Sloan Kettering on a trial protocol. Peripheral blood mononuclear cells were collected from each patient pretreatment and during treatment, giving between 1 and 8 total time points per patient. The Qiagen DNeasy Blood extraction kit was used to purify genomic DNA from total PBMCs and from tumor samples. PBMCs were collected pretreatment and during treatment and were isolated and stored as previously described. At the junction V is shortened by 8 bases and J by 7 bases, with 14 bases in between. Including cysteine and phenylalanine, the CDR3 has 13 amino acids. Only CDR3 DNA is held: 39 bases, read in frame from base 1. The germline V gene supplies CDR1 MNHEY and CDR2 SVGAGI.

The clonotype was recovered from a man aged 60 to 69 with urothelial cancer. Sequencing used PBMCs, obtained around atezolizumab (anti-PD-L1) treatment. This sequence uses TRBV6-5 and TRBJ2-2; the best D guess is TRBD2, with 7 bases matching. The CDR3 reads as follows: CASRGAKGGELFF. The DNA sequence is given as TGTGCCAGCCGGGGGGCCAAGGGCGGGGAGCTGTTTTTT.